Listed here is a single T cell receptor (beta chain). Its antigen is not known. At one end the junction does not follow the germline gene, possibly because of a read error. This specimen comes from a study of tumor-infiltrating lymphocytes in primary liver carcinoma. Whole-study findings and limits: Paired tumor-adjacent and tumor-blood samples overlapped less than tumor region pairs did. Present in all five tumor regions were only about 7.5-25% of the top clones.

CDR1 is SGHAT, CDR2 FQDESV, per germline (reference sequence). CDR3 length: 12 amino acids. A primer in the constant region served to generate TCR beta cDNA from about 480 ng of total RNA. Employing slightly modified ARM-PCR, three nested multiplex PCR rounds were run, and these gave rise to the TCR beta libraries. With TRBV1-TRBV30 forward primers and a C-beta reverse primer, the first two PCR rounds were run for nine to eleven cycles each. From the multiplex PCR reads, TCRdb called clonotypes with MiXCR, one entry per CDR3 protein. The table records approximately 92,000 distinct CDR3 sequences, roughly 69% of them present only once. Bulk tissue was left unsorted, and RNA and DNA were co-extracted from approximately 20-30 mg of it. Those patients suffered from chronic HBV infection and were treatment-naive.

The chain carries TRBV11-1 and TRBJ2-2, with 7 nucleotides matching TRBD1. The sequencing input was liver tumor tissue from sampling region 5. The subset: tumor region T5, tumor centre. This receptor was identified in a woman aged 60-75 years with primary liver carcinoma and hepatitis B virus infection. The CDR3 region is CASSPPPGGLFF. The CDR3 region has the DNA TGTGCCAGCAGCCCACCACCAGGGGGGCTGTTTTTT.